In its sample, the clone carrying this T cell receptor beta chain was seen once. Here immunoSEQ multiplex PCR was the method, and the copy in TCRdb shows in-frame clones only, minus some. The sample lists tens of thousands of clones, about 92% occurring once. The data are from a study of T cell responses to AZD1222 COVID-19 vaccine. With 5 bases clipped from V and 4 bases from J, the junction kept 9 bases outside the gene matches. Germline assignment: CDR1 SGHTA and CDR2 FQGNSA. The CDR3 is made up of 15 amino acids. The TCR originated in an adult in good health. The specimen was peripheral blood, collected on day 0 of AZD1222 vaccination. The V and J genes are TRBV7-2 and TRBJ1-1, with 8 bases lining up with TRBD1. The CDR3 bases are TGTGCCAGCAGCGCCAGACAGGGGACGGGCACTGAAGCTTTCTTT. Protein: CASSARQGTGTEAFF.